These 9 T cell receptor beta chains share one sample of origin, sequenced in a study of T-cell memory formation after mild COVID-19. One entry per CDR3 protein, called by TCRdb with MiXCR from the 5' RACE reads. This sample carries tens of thousands of distinct CDR3 sequences, around 14% of them seen once, and the ten largest clones take 31%. Source material: PBMCs or a T cell subset sorted from them (not recorded which). The origin of the receptors is an adult woman who had mild COVID-19 (a few samples of this study predate the infection). Cell type and time point are not known.

The V and J genes are TRBV7-2 and TRBJ2-6; 14 nucleotides match TRBD2. The CDR3 is 18 amino acids. CDR1 is SGHTA and CDR2 is FQGNSA in the germline V gene. With V trimmed by 6 bases and J by 2 bases, 6 bases remained unmatched. The CDR3 reads CASRRLAGGPAGANVLTF. The CDR3 DNA sequence: TGTGCCAGCAGGCGACTAGCGGGGGGGCCAGCTGGGGCCAACGTCCTGACTTTC.

This clonotype showed up many times. The V and J genes are TRBV30 and TRBJ2-3; D is uncertain. The germline V gene encodes CDR1 GTSNPN and CDR2 SVGIG (reference sequence). The CDR3 is made up of 15 amino acids. V lost 4 bases and J lost 3, with 17 bases in between. Here the CDR3 DNA reads TGTGCCTGGACATCACTGTTGCCTCTAACAGATACGCAGTATTTT. As protein: CAWTSLLPLTDTQYF.

The rearrangement uses TRBV6-5 and TRBJ2-1, with D perhaps being TRBD1 or TRBD2 (5 bases each). The CDR3 extends over 13 amino acids. The germline gives CDR1 MNHEY, CDR2 SVGAGI. Between the trimmed V and J ends, which lost 7 bases and 2 bases, there was a span of 9 bases. DNA of the CDR3: TGTGCCAGCACACGAGGGGCCTACAATGAGCAGTTCTTC. Its protein is CASTRGAYNEQFF.

This clonotype showed up just a few times. The gene calls are TRBV13 and TRBJ2-1; 12 positions match TRBD2. This CDR3 is built from 16 residues. The V gene's germline CDR1 is PRHDT and CDR2 FYEKMQ (reference sequence). With 5 bases clipped from V and 3 bases from J, the junction kept 5 bases outside the gene matches. CDR3 in amino acids: CASSPVLAGGYNEQFF. CDR3 nucleotide sequence: TGTGCCAGCAGCCCCGTACTAGCGGGGGGCTACAATGAGCAGTTCTTC.

At least ten counts were recorded for this clonotype. The V gene is TRBV9, the J gene TRBJ2-7; possible D gene TRBD2, 6 bases. The germline gives CDR1 SGDLS, CDR2 YYNGEE. The CDR3 is made up of 15 amino acids. V was clipped by 4 bases and J by 0 bases, with 14 bases between them. CDR3 residues: CASSPGARSSYEQYF. CDR3 nucleotides: TGTGCCAGCAGCCCGGGAGCAAGGAGCTCCTACGAGCAGTACTTC.

This clonotype was seen more than once but under ten times. This chain connects TRBV7-9 to TRBJ2-3; 9 bases map to TRBD2. Trimming took 4 bases from V and 5 from J; bases not matched to a gene: 4. The CDR3 covers 14 residues. Per germline, CDR1 SEHNR and CDR2 FQNEAQ (reference sequence). The CDR3 loop is CASSSGLALDTQYF. CDR3 nucleotides: TGTGCCAGCAGCTCGGGACTAGCACTAGATACGCAGTATTTT.

This clonotype has a handful of counts. This sequence joins TRBV6-5 and TRBJ2-3, with TRBD1 identical over 10 bases. The CDR3 has 15 residues. Trimming cost V 3 bases and J 6 bases; bases outside gene matches: 6. Germline CDR1 is MNHEY and CDR2 is SVGAGI. This CDR3 is CASSYSTGGMDTQYF. The CDR3 DNA is TGTGCCAGCAGTTATTCGACAGGGGGCATGGATACGCAGTATTTT.

This clonotype was observed a few times. This chain joins TRBV7-2 and TRBJ2-4, with D perhaps being TRBD1 or TRBD2 (7 bases each). This CDR3 contains 16 residues. The germline CDR1 and CDR2 sequences are SGHTA and FQGNSA. V was clipped by 1 base and J by 10 bases, with 20 bases between them. This chain's CDR3 is CASSLGIGGAGDIQYF. The CDR3 region has the DNA TGTGCCAGCAGCTTAGGTATAGGGGGCGCGGGGGATATTCAGTACTTC. Variable domain in full (rest from reference TRBV7-2 and TRBJ2-4): GAGVSQSPSNKVTEKGKDVELRCDPISGHTALYWYRQSLGQGLEFLIYFQGNSAPDKSGLPSDRFSAERTGGSVSTLTIQRTQQEDSAVYLCASSLGIGGAGDIQYFGAGTRLSVL.

This clonotype was seen a few times. Germline and junction disagree at one end, which may indicate a read error. The chain has TRBV15 and TRBJ2-7; D is uncertain. The CDR3 sequence is 12 residues long. Per the germline V gene, CDR1 is LNHNV and CDR2 is YYDKDF (reference sequence). CDR3 in amino acids: CATSVGNGEPAF. DNA of the CDR3: TGTGCCACCAGCGTAGGGAACGGAGAACCCGCCTTC.